The 2 T cell receptor beta chains given below trace back to one sample, sequenced in a study of siplizumab effects on memory and regulatory T cells. Sequencing used immunoSEQ multiplex PCR; TCRdb keeps in-frame clones, though not all of them. Of approximately 100,000 clones listed, over 85% were seen once; the top ten hold approximately 0.17%. Sequencing used non-Treg CD4+ T cells sorted from blood. These TCRs come from a human donor in good health.

The J gene is TRBJ1-2, the V gene TRBV19; D gene ambiguous. The CDR3 loop spans 14 amino acids. V was cut by 3 bases and J by 4 bases, with 12 bases left in between. Germline CDR1 LNHDA, CDR2 SQIVND (reference sequence). The CDR3 sequence: CASSMPEFRYGYTF. The CDR3 coding sequence is TGTGCCAGTAGTATGCCGGAATTTCGCTATGGCTACACCTTC.

V usage is TRBV5-4 and J usage is TRBJ2-5; D call uncertain. Trimming cost V 0 bases and J 5 bases, with 14 bases left between them. CDR3 size: 15 residues. Germline V lookup: CDR1 SGHNT, CDR2 YYREEE (reference sequence). In DNA, the CDR3 is TGTGCCAGCAGCTTGGCCGGTGCAAATGGGGAGACCCAGTACTTC. This gives the protein CASSLAGANGETQYF.